Presented here are 5 T cell receptor beta chains from one specimen sequenced in a study of shared clonotypes between healthy human individuals. Libraries were prepared by immunoSEQ multiplex PCR; TCRdb keeps only in-frame clonotypes and omits some of them. In the table there are about 2.3 million clones, approximately 93% of which are singletons. Sequencing was carried out using naive CD4+ T cells from PBMCs. The subset was: CD45RA+ positively selected. These receptors all come from a young man in good health. Some clones in this sample may be carry-over from other donors' samples.

This clone was seen once. This chain uses TRBV7-3 with TRBJ2-2; 10 positions match TRBD1. CDR3 length equals 15 residues. V lost 3 bases to trimming and J lost 4 bases; unmatched junction nucleotides: 2. CDR1 is SGHTA and CDR2 is FQGTGA in the germline V gene. The CDR3 loop reads CASSLTGGPTGELFF. The CDR3 nucleotides read TGTGCCAGCAGCTTGACAGGGGGCCCCACCGGGGAGCTGTTTTTT. Supplemented by reference TRBV7-3 and TRBJ2-2, the full variable domain reads GAGVSQTPSNKVTEKGKYVELRCDPISGHTALYWYRQSLGQGPEFLIYFQGTGAADDSGLPNDRFFAVRPEGSVSTLKIQRTERGDSAVYLCASSLTGGPTGELFFGEGSRLTVL.

V and J are TRBV5-1 and TRBJ1-2; 7 bases are shared with TRBD1. V shed 0 bases, J shed 5 bases, and the junction held 7 bases outside the gene matches. The germline gives CDR1 SGHRS, CDR2 YFSETQ. CDR3 length equals 15 residues. CDR3 residues: CASSLDPGQRYGYTF. CDR3 nucleotides: TGCGCCAGCAGCTTGGATCCGGGACAGCGATATGGCTACACCTTC.

This rearrangement joins TRBV5-4 to TRBJ2-2, with D maybe TRBD2 (5 bases). Germline assignment: CDR1 SGHNT and CDR2 YYREEE (reference sequence). The CDR3 is 14 residues long. With 7 bases removed from V and 3 bases from J, the gap between germline ends came to 13 bases. The CDR3 nucleotides read TGTGCCAGCCACCGAGGGCCCGACACCGGGGAGCTGTTTTTT. It yields the protein CASHRGPDTGELFF. Drawing the rest from reference TRBV5-4 and TRBJ2-2, the complete variable domain is ETGVTQSPTHLIKTRGQQVTLRCSSQSGHNTVSWYQQALGQGPQFIFQYYREEENGRGNFPPRFSGLQFPNYSSELNVNALELDDSALYLCASHRGPDTGELFFGEGSRLTVL.

V is TRBV5-4 and J is TRBJ2-3, with 12 bases identical to TRBD2. CDR1 is SGHNT, CDR2 YYREEE, per germline (reference sequence). V lost 5 bases to trimming and J lost 3 bases; unmatched junction nucleotides: 10. The CDR3 is 17 residues long. CDR3 coding DNA: TGTGCCAGCAGGCCACCTAGCGGGAGGGCCGGGACAGATACGCAGTATTTT. This encodes CASRPPSGRAGTDTQYF.

This clone was detected once. The J gene is TRBJ2-5, the V gene TRBV7-7; TRBD1 aligns across 7 bases. With V trimmed by 4 bases and J by 0 bases, 8 bases remained unmatched. The CDR3 length is 16 residues. Germline V gene lookup returns CDR1 SSHAT and CDR2 FNYEAQ (reference sequence). The DNA of the CDR3 is TGTGCCAGCAGCTGGAATCCGGGACAGAACCAAGAGACCCAGTACTTC. Amino acids: CASSWNPGQNQETQYF.